The table lists the clone carrying this TCR beta chain with a few counts. Antigen: not known. Described time point: baseline, week 1 (first vaccination visit). Stated treatment: pre-vaccination baseline after standard-of-care therapy. The data stem from a study of a mutant IDH1 vaccine in newly diagnosed glioma. Whole-study context: The sex distribution of treated patients was 62.5% male and roughly 38% female, with a mean age of 40.4 years. Study-level results: Top-clonotype changes in peripheral T cells seemed unrelated to pseudoprogression. It was 85% to 95% of patients that developed vaccine-induced immune responses.

Germline V CDR1 and CDR2: SGHNT, YYREEE (reference sequence). V dropped 0 bases and J dropped 4 bases, with 4 bases sitting between them. The CDR3 loop spans 12 amino acids. The table came from immunoSEQ multiplex PCR; TCRdb's copy has only in-frame clones and leaves some out. The repertoire holds about 88,000 clones, with approximately 80% as singletons. The TCR was taken from a middle-aged man with glioma. Some clones in this sample may be carry-over from other donors' samples. Sequences were derived from PBMCs, sampled from a glioma patient treated with radiotherapy, temozolomide or both. The chain uses TRBV5-4 and TRBJ1-2; D not certain. The CDR3: CASSLAGYGYTF. The CDR3 bases are TGTGCCAGCAGCTTGGCAGGCTATGGCTACACCTTC.